A single sample is the source of the 13 T cell receptor beta chains below, sequenced in a study of blood T cells in healthy people across ages. For the second PCR, which ran for roughly 6 to 11 cycles, a sample-barcoded 5' primer and a J-beta primer mix were used. TCRdb re-analysed the 5' RACE reads in MiXCR, keeping a single row per CDR3 protein. The sample carries hundreds of thousands of distinct CDR3 sequences, over 20% recorded once. Sequenced sample: blood. Source of these receptors: a man in his 70s in good health.

The table lists this clonotype with a few counts. The CDR3 DNA reads TGTGCCAGCAGCCTTATTACAGGGGGCTTTTATGGCTACACCTTC. This gives the protein CASSLITGGFYGYTF. The chain combines TRBV28 with TRBJ1-2, with 9 bases aligning to TRBD1. The CDR3 has 15 amino acids. Germline assignment: CDR1 MDHEN and CDR2 SYDVKM. The ends lost 6 bases at V and 5 bases at J; junction bases unmatched: 10.

The gene calls are TRBV3-1 and TRBJ2-5; the D gene is possibly TRBD2 (5 bases). With the DNA end fitting TRBJ2-7 better, the J assignment may be wrong. Per germline, CDR1 LGHDT and CDR2 YNNKEL (reference sequence). CDR3 size: 14 residues. The CDR3 DNA sequence: TGTGCCAGCAGCCAACCCTACAGCGGACGCGAGCAGTACTTC. It is translated as CASSQPYSGREQYF.

The gene calls are TRBV6-2 or TRBV6-3 and TRBJ2-3, with D possibly called TRBD1 or TRBD2 (7 bases each). The ends were cut back, 4 bases at V and 5 bases at J, with 19 bases in the middle. This CDR3 contains 16 residues. Germline assignment: CDR1 MNHEY and CDR2 SVGEGT. CDR3 sequence: CASSLISGGAGDTQYF. Written as DNA, the CDR3 is TGTGCCAGCAGTTTAATTTCAGGGGGGGCCGGAGATACGCAGTATTTT.

The chain employs TRBV20-1 and TRBJ2-1; TRBD2 matches 10 bases. Germline CDR1 is DFQATT and CDR2 is SNEGSKA (reference sequence). This CDR3 has 17 residues. The J segment lost 2 bases and the V segment lost 3 bases, leaving 10 bases of the junction unmatched. DNA of the CDR3: TGCAGTGCTAGCCCGCTAGCGGGGGCTGGCCCCTACAATGAGCAGTTCTTC. Translated: CSASPLAGAGPYNEQFF.

The V and J genes are TRBV3-1 and TRBJ1-2; tentatively, D is TRBD1 (5 bases). The CDR3 loop spans 13 amino acids. Germline loops: CDR1 LGHDT, CDR2 YNNKEL (reference sequence). V lost 6 bases and J 8 bases, leaving 16 bases between the germline ends. CDR3 DNA: TGTGCCAGCAGTGTAGGACGGGGACGGGGCTACACCTTC. Translated, it gives CASSVGRGRGYTF.

In this sample, this clonotype turned up a few times. V usage is TRBV21-1 and J usage is TRBJ2-2; the tabulated D call, TRBD1, remains unverified against the DNA. TRBV21-1 is a pseudogene. The CDR3 contains 15 residues. CDR3 DNA sequence: TGTGCCAGCACCAACAGGGACGTCAGCACCGGGGAGCTGTTTTTT. Its translation: CASTNRDVSTGELFF.

A few counts support this clonotype. The chain couples TRBV18 to TRBJ2-7; 7 bases are shared with TRBD2. The J call may be in error: the DNA end matches TRBJ2-5 better. The CDR3 covers 13 residues. Germline V gene sequence: CDR1 KGHSH, CDR2 LQKENI. CDR3 DNA sequence: TGTGCCAGCTCACCTCGAGCGGGGGAGACCCAGTACTTC. The encoded protein is CASSPRAGETQYF.

This clonotype was counted only a few times. The chain combines TRBV25-1 with TRBJ1-2; D possibly corresponds to TRBD1 (6 bases). V gave up 4 bases and J gave up 4 bases, with 10 bases separating them. Germline loops: CDR1 MGHDK, CDR2 SYGVNS. There are 13 residues in the CDR3. The CDR3 loop is CASSATGIYGYTF. The CDR3 DNA reads TGTGCCAGCAGTGCGACAGGCATCTATGGCTACACCTTC.

This chain joins TRBV6-2 or TRBV6-3 and TRBJ2-7; TRBD2 matches 11 bases. The DNA end is more similar to TRBJ2-5, so the J call may be wrong. The CDR3 length is 15 residues. Germline CDR1 MNHEY, CDR2 SVGEGT. The CDR3 DNA follows: TGTGCCAGCAGTTACTCGGGACTAGCGGTGGAGACCCAGTACTTC. This encodes CASSYSGLAVETQYF.

The rearrangement links TRBV12-3 or TRBV12-4 to TRBJ2-7; 9 nucleotides agree with TRBD2. The CDR3 runs 16 residues. V gave up 5 bases and J gave up 4 bases; unmatched junction bases: 12. In nucleotides, the CDR3 is TGTGCCAGCAGTCTACCCCATAGCGGGGGCCCTTACGAGCAGTACTTC. Protein product: CASSLPHSGGPYEQYF.

In nucleotides, the CDR3 is TGTGCCAGCAGCGGACGTGAGCCAGGGGGCGGCTATGGCTACACCTTC. Amino acids: CASSGREPGGGYGYTF. The chain recombines TRBV21-1 with TRBJ1-2; the D segment call TRBD1 is taken from the table without a DNA check. TRBV21-1 is listed as a pseudogene. CDR3 size: 16 residues.

The chain employs TRBV19 and TRBJ2-5; D is uncertain. The germline V and J ends were trimmed by 6 bases and 5 bases, with 10 bases remaining between them. This CDR3 has 12 amino acids. Germline V gene sequence: CDR1 LNHDA, CDR2 SQIVND (reference sequence). DNA of the CDR3: TGTGCCAGTAGCCCTATGGGGGAGACCCAGTACTTC. Its protein product is CASSPMGETQYF.

This clonotype was seen a handful of times. The chain employs TRBV2 and TRBJ2-4; TRBD1 aligns across 8 bases. Germline CDR1 is SNHLY and CDR2 is FYNNEI. V gave up 3 bases and J gave up 9 bases; unmatched junction bases: 7. The length of the CDR3 is 14 residues. The CDR3 nucleotides are TGTGCCAGCAGTGACTCAGGGGGCGCAAGCATTCAGTACTTC. Its protein product is CASSDSGGASIQYF. Full variable domain (missing parts from reference TRBV2 and TRBJ2-4): EPEVTQTPSHQVTQMGQEVILRCVPISNHLYFYWYRQILGQKVEFLVSFYNNEISEKSEIFDDQFSVERPDGSNFTLKIRSTKLEDSAMYFCASSDSGGASIQYFGAGTRLSVL.